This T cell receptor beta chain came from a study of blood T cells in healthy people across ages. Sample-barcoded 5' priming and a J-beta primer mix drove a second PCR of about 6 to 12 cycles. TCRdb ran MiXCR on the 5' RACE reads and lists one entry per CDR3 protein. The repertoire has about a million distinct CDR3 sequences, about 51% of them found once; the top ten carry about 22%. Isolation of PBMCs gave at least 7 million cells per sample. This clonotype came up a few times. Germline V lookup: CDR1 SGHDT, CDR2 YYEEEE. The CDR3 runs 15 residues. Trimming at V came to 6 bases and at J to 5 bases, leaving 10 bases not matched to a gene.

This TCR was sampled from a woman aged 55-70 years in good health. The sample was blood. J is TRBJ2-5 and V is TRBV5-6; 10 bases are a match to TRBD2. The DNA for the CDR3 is TGTGCCAGCATGCCAGGACTAGCGGATGGGGAGACCCAGTACTTC. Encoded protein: CASMPGLADGETQYF.